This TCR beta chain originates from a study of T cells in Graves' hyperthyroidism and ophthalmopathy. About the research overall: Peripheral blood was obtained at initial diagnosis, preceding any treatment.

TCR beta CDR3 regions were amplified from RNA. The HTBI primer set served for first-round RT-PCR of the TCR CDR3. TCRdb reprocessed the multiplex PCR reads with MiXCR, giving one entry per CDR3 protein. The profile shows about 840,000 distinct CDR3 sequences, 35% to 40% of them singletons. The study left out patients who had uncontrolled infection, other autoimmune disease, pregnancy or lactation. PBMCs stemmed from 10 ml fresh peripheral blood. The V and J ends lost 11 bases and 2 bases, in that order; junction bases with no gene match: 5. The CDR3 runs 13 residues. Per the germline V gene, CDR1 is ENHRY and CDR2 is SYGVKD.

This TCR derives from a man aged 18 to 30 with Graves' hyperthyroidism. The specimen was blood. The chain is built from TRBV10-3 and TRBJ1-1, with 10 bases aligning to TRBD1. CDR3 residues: CAAGQGTNTEAFF. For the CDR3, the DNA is TGTGCCGCGGGACAGGGGACTAACACTGAAGCTTTCTTT.